Detailed here is one TCR beta chain. What this receptor recognizes is not known. Compared with germline, one end of the junction differs, possibly owing to a read error. According to the germline V gene, CDR1 reads MGHRA and CDR2 reads YSYEKL. Inclusive of the bounding cysteine and phenylalanine, the CDR3 is 18 residues long. The only DNA kept is the CDR3, 54 bases in frame from the first base. Blood RNA was extracted from unsorted whole blood using TRIzol reagent, and germline DNA was obtained with the DNeasy Blood & Tissue kit. At the time of sampling, the patients were treatment-naive and had chronic HBV infection. Approximately 3.8 milliliters of peripheral blood were collected into K2EDTA tubes before surgery. This entry belongs to a study of tumor-infiltrating lymphocytes in primary liver carcinoma (dated by TCRdb to about 2017). Describing the broader study: Between November 2015 and 2016, a few patients in China with histopathologically diagnosed primary liver carcinoma had surgical resection. Samples yielded roughly 3.5 to 8 million productive TCRbeta reads; read depth did not differ significantly between tissue types. The five patients had tumors staged T1-T3 N0M0, with maximum diameters ranging from about 4 to 11 cm. Technical replicate repertoires showed high reproducibility, with mean shared-clone rates roughly 0.89 and correlation coefficients above 0.95. Across five regions of each liver tumor, along with adjacent normal tissue and blood, the study brought together TCRbeta repertoire sequencing, expression microarrays and whole-exome sequencing. A total of roughly 35 specimens from 5 patients went through TCRbeta repertoire sequencing, namely 25 tumor regions, 5 adjacent noncancerous liver tissues and 5 peripheral blood samples. The five patients, three men and two women aged 30 to 69 years, had hepatocellular carcinoma (four) or combined HCC and intrahepatic cholangiocarcinoma (one). What the work shows at the level of the full study, not this receptor alone: The study included only five patients, and the authors note findings should be validated in a larger study. Because only the TCR beta chain was sequenced and unpaired alpha chains were not captured, true repertoire diversity is likely underestimated. Pairs of tumor regions showed greater repertoire overlap (mean approximately 35%) than tumor-adjacent pairs (approximately 17%) or tumor-blood pairs (approximately 15%), which is consistent with antigen-driven expansion. Bulk unsorted samples precluded comparing CD4+ and CD8+ T cell repertoires. A significantly larger repertoire fraction was made up by the top 250 clones in tumors than in blood (p = 0.039).

A constant-region primer and ProtoScript II reverse transcriptase were used to reverse-transcribe TCRbeta-specific cDNA from around 540 ng total RNA. Construction of the TCRbeta libraries relied on three nested rounds of multiplex PCR, following a slightly modified ARM-PCR procedure. Each of the first two PCR rounds ran for around 10 cycles using multiplex TRBV1-TRBV30 forward primers together with a Cbeta reverse primer. A final 25-cycle PCR with Deep VentR polymerase added sample barcodes and Illumina adapters. Before sequencing, amplicons of 200-500 bp were gel-purified using a QIAquick gel extraction kit. The TCRbeta amplicons were sequenced with 250-bp paired-end reads on an Illumina HiSeq 2500. The original pipeline was this. Quality trimming of reads was performed with Trimmomatic v0.33, and paired reads were merged with FLASH v1.2.11 so that full CDR3 sequences could be recovered. MiGEC v1.2.1b assigned V, D and J germline segments to the rearranged TCRbeta sequences. Clonotype statistics and Shannon-Wiener diversity indices were computed with VDJtools v1.0.0. To cut down on sampling bias, every analysis after diversity analysis relied on just the 250 most abundant clonotypes from each sample. TCRdb reran the public reads through fastp at Q25 and MiXCR, keeping productive beta chains. Rows merge per CDR3 protein into single entries with the most common DNA and genes. The V and J calls, along with clone size, are taken from TCRdb and not from the paper's own processing. The table for this sample lists almost 200,000 distinct CDR3 sequences; around three fifths of them were counted only once. Around 7.1% of the sample is taken by the ten largest.

The rearrangement combines TRBV4-1 with TRBJ2-2; perhaps TRBD2 is the D gene, with 5 bases matching. The clonotype originates from a woman aged 55-75 years with primary liver carcinoma and hepatitis B virus infection. Sample: peripheral blood. The CDR3 region: CASSHLIPQRRNTEELFF. The nucleotide sequence reads TGCGCCAGCAGCCATCTCATCCCTCAGCGGAGGAACACCGAGGAGCTGTTTTTT.